This record covers a single T cell receptor (beta chain). This clone was counted ten times or more. What this receptor recognizes is not known. No base-level quality is on record; no much larger clone is a single base apart. This sample is drawn from a study of metastatic and nonmetastatic thyroid tumors (TCRdb year 2020). With regard to the full study: Repertoires were compared across peripheral blood and tumor or nodule tissue samples from malignant and benign thyroid patients.

After removal of 5 bases from V and 8 bases from J, the junction retains 9 bases not matched to a gene. CDR1 and CDR2, per the germline V gene (reference sequence), are DFQATT and SNEGSKA. The CDR3 holds 15 amino acids from the cysteine to the phenylalanine. CDR3 DNA is the only sequence kept; it has 45 bases, read in frame from the first base. The method behind the library was PCR. The sequencer was an Illumina HiSeq 4000. High-throughput sequencing was used to profile the TCR beta-chain CDR3 region of each patient. Per the source publication's procedure: CDR3 differences across clinicopathological groups were used to build a classifier for discriminating distant-metastatic papillary thyroid cancer patients. The Shannon index was used to measure repertoire diversity, and the Morisita-Horn index was used to measure how similar tumor and blood repertoires were. The public sequencing data were trimmed at Q25 with fastp and processed into clonotypes with MiXCR by TCRdb, which kept only in-frame beta chains. These V and J calls originate from TCRdb's pipeline instead of the authors' own analysis. The sample profile shows about 23,000 clones; 15% to 20% of them were found once. Together, the top ten hold about 4.6% of the sample.

The paper as a whole reports these results and caveats: In both blood and tumor samples, TCR beta diversity was reported to be significantly higher in malignant tumors than in benign nodules.

None of the patients had been given any treatment before thyroid surgery. The study retrospectively analysed patient clinical samples collected from the early 2010s to the late 2010s using T-cell receptor beta sequencing. The source material was blood. The sequence is built from TRBV20-1 and TRBJ1-6; 10 bases in between match TRBD1. The clonotype originates from a male donor with papillary thyroid cancer or a benign thyroid nodule (not recorded which). Some clones in this sample may be carry-over from other donors' samples. The DNA sequence is as follows: TGCAGTGCTGGGACAGGGGCGCACTCGGATTCACCCCTCCACTTT. This is translated as CSAGTGAHSDSPLHF.